The rows below give T cell receptor beta chains drawn from one sample of a study of T cell repertoires in cytomegalovirus infection. TCRdb re-called the reads through MiXCR, storing one row per CDR3 protein. The data contain around 330,000 distinct CDR3 sequences, 15% to 20% of them singletons. The sequencing sample was made of PBMCs. Receptor source: a human donor in good health (CMV status not recorded). Some clones in this sample may be carry-over from other donors' samples. The CDR3 runs from the conserved cysteine through the conserved F or W. Each record gives: CDR3 length, D gene, clone size, J gene, V gene, CDR3 DNA, CDR3 protein. The D gene is left open where the match is weak. Clone size is given for some rows only: seen once, a few or many times, or a class if the clone is expanded.

13	-	many	TRBJ2-3	TRBV7-2	TGTGCCAGCAGTCGGGTCCCCACAGATACGCAGTATTTT	CASSRVPTDTQYF
16	-	few	TRBJ1-4	TRBV7-6	TGTGCCAGCAGCTTAGTGCAGGGTTCAACTAATGAAAAACTGTTTTTT	CASSLVQGSTNEKLFF
12	TRBD1	many	TRBJ1-1	TRBV6-6	TGTGCCAGCAGTTACTACCCAGGGGGGGCTTTCTTT	CASSYYPGGAFF
15	-	-	TRBJ2-1	TRBV5-5	TGTGCCAGCAGTTTGGGCCCGGGCTCCTACAATGAGCAGTTCTTC	CASSLGPGSYNEQFF
16	TRBD1	-	TRBJ2-2	TRBV6-6	TGTGCCAGCAGTTCACAGAAAGGACAGGGGGCCGGGGAGCTGTTTTTT	CASSSQKGQGAGELFF
13	TRBD1	-	TRBJ2-7	TRBV19	TGTGCCAGCCGGAGGCAGGGGGACAACGAGCAGTACTTC	CASRRQGDNEQYF
16	TRBD1	many	TRBJ2-2	TRBV7-2	TGTGCCAGCAGCTTAAGACCCGCAGGGGGTGGCGGGGAGCTGTTTTTT	CASSLRPAGGGGELFF
14	-	-	TRBJ1-1	TRBV15	TGTGCCACCAGCAGAGATCTGGGGGGAACTGAAGCTTTCTTT	CATSRDLGGTEAFF
12	-	-	TRBJ1-1	TRBV20-1	TGCAGTGCTAGAGATTGGGAGTCTGAAGCTTTCTTT	CSARDWESEAFF
16	TRBD1	few	TRBJ2-2	TRBV7-2	TGTGCCAGCAGCCGAGATACCGGGACAGGGAGCGGGGAGCTGTTTTTT	CASSRDTGTGSGELFF
15	-	many	TRBJ2-3	TRBV7-2	TGTGCCAGCAGCTTAGTTACCACAAGCACAGATACGCAGTATTTT	CASSLVTTSTDTQYF
16	-	-	TRBJ2-7	TRBV5-5	TGTGCCAGCAGCTTTGTCTGTGAGGTCAAGAACTACGAGCAGTACTTC	CASSFVCEVKNYEQYF
15	-	few	TRBJ1-1	TRBV2	TGTGCCAGCAGTGATCGGCGGACACCCGCCGGTGGAGCTTTCTTT	CASSDRRTPAGGAFF
15	TRBD1	many	TRBJ2-5	TRBV25-1	TGTGCCAGCAGTGTGGGACAGGGCGGACGAGAGACCCAGTACTTC	CASSVGQGGRETQYF
15	TRBD2	-	TRBJ2-3	TRBV2	TGTGCCAGCACACCGACTAGCGGGAGCACAGATACGCAGTATTTT	CASTPTSGSTDTQYF
16	-	many	TRBJ2-7	TRBV7-2	TGTGCCAGCAGCTCAGACCAGGGTACAGGGGGGGTCGAGCAGTACTTC	CASSSDQGTGGVEQYF
14	-	-	TRBJ2-5	TRBV27	TGTGCCAGCAGGCGCTTAGACAACCAAGAGACCCAGTACTTC	CASRRLDNQETQYF
13	-	many	TRBJ2-5	TRBV12-3/TRBV12-4	TGTGCCAGCAGTATCAGGGTTCAAGAGACCCAGTACTTC	CASSIRVQETQYF
16	-	many	TRBJ1-4	TRBV12-3/TRBV12-4	TGTGCCAGCAGTTTAGGACGAAGTGGGGATTATGAAAAACTGTTTTTT	CASSLGRSGDYEKLFF
13	-	-	TRBJ2-7	TRBV9	TGTGCCAGCAGCCCCCAGACAGGTTGGGAGCAGTACTTC	CASSPQTGWEQYF
16	-	many	TRBJ2-7	TRBV6-2/TRBV6-3	TGTGCCAGCACCGGTGATGACACTAGCCGCAACTACGAGCAGTACTTC	CASTGDDTSRNYEQYF
14	TRBD1	many	TRBJ1-2	TRBV6-1	TGTGCCAGCACCCCACAGACAGGGAATGGTGGCTACACCTTC	CASTPQTGNGGYTF
13	TRBD1	-	TRBJ1-5	TRBV12-3/TRBV12-4	TGTGCCAGCAGTTCAGGGGGGTTTCAGCCCCAGCATTTT	CASSSGGFQPQHF
12	-	few	TRBJ1-2	TRBV20-1	TGCAGTGCAAACGGGGAAAACTATGGCTACACCTTC	CSANGENYGYTF
17	TRBD1	-	TRBJ2-3	TRBV4-3	TGCGCCAGCAGCCGAAACTCGGGGACAGCGGTCCCAGATACGCAGTATTTT	CASSRNSGTAVPDTQYF
14	TRBD2	few	TRBJ2-1	TRBV10-2	TGCGCCAGCTACTATAGCGGGGCCTACAATGAGCAGTTCTTC	CASYYSGAYNEQFF
16	TRBD1	few	TRBJ2-5	TRBV15	TGTGCCACCAGCAGAGACCCCGGGACAGGGGGAGAGACCCAGTACTTC	CATSRDPGTGGETQYF
14	-	many	TRBJ2-1	TRBV7-2	TGTGCCAGCAGCTTAGTCCCGGGACCCTATGAGCAGTTCTTC	CASSLVPGPYEQFF
16	TRBD1	few	TRBJ1-1	TRBV10-2	TGCGCCAGCAGACCCGGACAGGGTGGAGGGAACACTGAAGCTTTCTTT	CASRPGQGGGNTEAFF
21	-	many	TRBJ2-1	TRBV7-6	TGTGCCAGCAGCTTATATTCCCCGCCCGGCGGCTCGCCGGTAATATACAATGAGCAGTTCTTC	CASSLYSPPGGSPVIYNEQFF
13	TRBD1	-	TRBJ1-5	TRBV20-1	TGCAGTGCTATGGACAGGGTTAATCAGCCCCAGCATTTT	CSAMDRVNQPQHF
16	TRBD2	many	TRBJ2-5	TRBV7-2	TGTGCCAGCAGCTTACCTAGCGGGGGGATGCAAGAGACCCAGTACTTC	CASSLPSGGMQETQYF
15	-	few	TRBJ2-7	TRBV6-5	TGTGCCAGCAGTTACTCGGGCGGGCCGCTCTACGAGCAGTACTTC	CASSYSGGPLYEQYF
13	-	-	TRBJ2-4	TRBV13	TGTGCCAGCAGCCCCCCATCTAAAAACATTCAGTACTTC	CASSPPSKNIQYF
13	-	many	TRBJ1-1	TRBV7-2	TGTGCCAGCAGCCCAATGAGAGGTACTGAAGCTTTCTTT	CASSPMRGTEAFF
16	TRBD1	few	TRBJ2-5	TRBV7-9	TGTGCCAGCAGCTTAGGAGGACAGGGCTATCAAGAGACCCAGTACTTC	CASSLGGQGYQETQYF
18	TRBD2	many	TRBJ2-5	TRBV7-2	TGTGCCAGCAGCTTAGAATGGCCTAGCGGGGGGGCCGGAGAGACCCAGTACTTC	CASSLEWPSGGAGETQYF
18	TRBD1	few	TRBJ2-3	TRBV4-3	TGCGCCAGCAGCCAGGGGCCACGAGGGACAGGGAACTCAGATACGCAGTATTTT	CASSQGPRGTGNSDTQYF
13	-	-	TRBJ2-3	TRBV7-8	TGTGCCAGCAGCCCCCATTCCACAGATACGCAGTATTTT	CASSPHSTDTQYF
15	TRBD1	once	TRBJ1-1	TRBV20-1	TGCAGTGCACTGAGACAGGGGGCAGGGAGCACTGAAGCTTTCTTT	CSALRQGAGSTEAFF
15	TRBD2	-	TRBJ2-1	TRBV5-4	TGTGCCAGCAGGGTAGCGGGGGGGGAATACAATGAGCAGTTCTTC	CASRVAGGEYNEQFF
14	-	few	TRBJ2-2	TRBV15	TGTGCCACCGCAGGGGCCGGCGGAACCGGGGAGCTGTTTTTT	CATAGAGGTGELFF
14	TRBD1	-	TRBJ1-1	TRBV10-3	TGTGCCATCAGTGCGCGGGACAGTAACACTGAAGCTTTCTTT	CAISARDSNTEAFF
15	-	many	TRBJ2-5	TRBV7-2	TGTGCCAGCAGCTTAAATTTAGGAAACCAAGAGACCCAGTACTTC	CASSLNLGNQETQYF
13	-	many	TRBJ2-7	TRBV7-9	TGTGCCAGCAGCGACGGACAGTCCTACGAGCAGTACTTC	CASSDGQSYEQYF
15	-	-	TRBJ1-2	TRBV9	TGTGCCAGCAGCGTAGAAACAGGGCGGACCTATGGCTACACCTTC	CASSVETGRTYGYTF
16	TRBD2	-	TRBJ2-5	TRBV20-1	TGCAGTGCTAGAGATCCGTCAGCGGGGGGGAGGGAGACCCAGTACTTC	CSARDPSAGGRETQYF
13	-	few	TRBJ1-1	TRBV20-1	TGCAGTGCTAGAGATACAGGGTGGACTGAAGCTTTCTTT	CSARDTGWTEAFF
14	-	many	TRBJ2-5	TRBV7-2	TGTGCCAGCAGCCCTCCGGGTAGGGGAGAGACCCAGTACTTC	CASSPPGRGETQYF
13	-	few	TRBJ2-7	TRBV7-9	TGTGCCAGCAGCTTAGAAGCGCCCTACGAGCAGTACTTC	CASSLEAPYEQYF
14	-	-	TRBJ1-2	TRBV24-1	TGTGCCACCAGTGACTCAGGGAATTTCTATGGCTACACCTTC	CATSDSGNFYGYTF
20	TRBD2	-	TRBJ2-2	TRBV7-2	TGTGCCAGCAGCTTAAATGTGGGTCTAGCGGGGGGCTGGAACACCGGGGAGCTGTTTTTT	CASSLNVGLAGGWNTGELFF
16	TRBD2	-	TRBJ2-7	TRBV4-1	TGCGCCAGCAGCCCGCGGGAGGGGCGAATTTCCTACGAGCAGTACTTC	CASSPREGRISYEQYF
15	TRBD2	few	TRBJ2-5	TRBV12-3/TRBV12-4	TGTGCCAGCAGTTCACTAGCGGGGGCCGGGGAGACCCAGTACTTC	CASSSLAGAGETQYF
16	-	once	TRBJ2-3	TRBV4-1	TGCGCCAGCAAGGCTACCGGGACTTTTGGCACAGATACGCAGTATTTT	CASKATGTFGTDTQYF
16	-	-	TRBJ1-1	TRBV6-1	TGTGCCAGCAGTGAAGCGGGGGAACTAATGAACACTGAAGCTTTCTTT	CASSEAGELMNTEAFF
15	TRBD1	many	TRBJ1-2	TRBV6-6	TGTGCCAGCAGTTACCAGACAGGGGGCGCGGATGGCTACACCTTC	CASSYQTGGADGYTF